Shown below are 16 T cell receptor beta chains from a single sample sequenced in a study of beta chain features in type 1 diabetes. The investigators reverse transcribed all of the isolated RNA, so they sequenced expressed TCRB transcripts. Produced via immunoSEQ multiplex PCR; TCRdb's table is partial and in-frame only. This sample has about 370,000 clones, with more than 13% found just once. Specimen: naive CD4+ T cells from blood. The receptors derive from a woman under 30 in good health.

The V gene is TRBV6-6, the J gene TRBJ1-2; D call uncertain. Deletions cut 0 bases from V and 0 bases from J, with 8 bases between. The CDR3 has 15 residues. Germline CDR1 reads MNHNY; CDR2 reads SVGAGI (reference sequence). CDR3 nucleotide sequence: TGTGCCAGCAGTTACTCTAGAAAGCCTAACTATGGCTACACCTTC. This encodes CASSYSRKPNYGYTF.

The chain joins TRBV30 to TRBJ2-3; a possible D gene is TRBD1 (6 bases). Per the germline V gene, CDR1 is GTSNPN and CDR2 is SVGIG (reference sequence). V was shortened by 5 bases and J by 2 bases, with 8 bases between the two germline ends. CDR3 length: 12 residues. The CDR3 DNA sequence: TGTGCCTGGGGGGGCGACACAGATACGCAGTATTTT. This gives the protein CAWGGDTDTQYF. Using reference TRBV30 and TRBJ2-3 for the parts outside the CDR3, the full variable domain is SQTIHQWPATLVQPVGSPLSLECTVEGTSNPNLYWYRQAAGRGLQLLFYSVGIGQISSEVPQNLSASRPQDRQFILSSKKLLLSDSGFYLCAWGGDTDTQYFGPGTRLTVL.

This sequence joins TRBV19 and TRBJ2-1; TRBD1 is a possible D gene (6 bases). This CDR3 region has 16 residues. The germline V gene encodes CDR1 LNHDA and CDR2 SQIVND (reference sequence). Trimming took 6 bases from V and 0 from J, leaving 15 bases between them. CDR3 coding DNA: TGTGCCAGTAGCCCTAGACAGGCCCTCTCCTACAATGAGCAGTTCTTC. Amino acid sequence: CASSPRQALSYNEQFF.

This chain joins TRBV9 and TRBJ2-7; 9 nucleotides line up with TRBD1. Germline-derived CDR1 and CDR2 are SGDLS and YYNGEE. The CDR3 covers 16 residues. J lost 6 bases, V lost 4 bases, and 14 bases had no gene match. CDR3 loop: CASSPPGQGRISEQYF. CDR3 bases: TGTGCCAGCAGCCCACCGGGACAGGGCAGAATCTCCGAGCAGTACTTC.

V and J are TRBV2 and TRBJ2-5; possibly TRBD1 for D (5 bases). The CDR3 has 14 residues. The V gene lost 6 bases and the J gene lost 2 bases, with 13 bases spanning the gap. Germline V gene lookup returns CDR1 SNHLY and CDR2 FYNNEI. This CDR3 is CASRLTGVQETQYF. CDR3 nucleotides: TGTGCCAGCAGGCTAACAGGAGTTCAAGAGACCCAGTACTTC. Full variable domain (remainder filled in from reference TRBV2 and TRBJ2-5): EPEVTQTPSHQVTQMGQEVILRCVPISNHLYFYWYRQILGQKVEFLVSFYNNEISEKSEIFDDQFSVERPDGSNFTLKIRSTKLEDSAMYFCASRLTGVQETQYFGPGTRLLVL.

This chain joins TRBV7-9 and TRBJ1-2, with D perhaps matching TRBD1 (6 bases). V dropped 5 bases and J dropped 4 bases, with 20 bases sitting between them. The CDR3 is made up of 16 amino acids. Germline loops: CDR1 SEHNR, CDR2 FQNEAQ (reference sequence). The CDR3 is CASSLGGMGSSYGYTF. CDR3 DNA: TGTGCCAGCAGCCTAGGGGGAATGGGGAGCTCCTATGGCTACACCTTC.

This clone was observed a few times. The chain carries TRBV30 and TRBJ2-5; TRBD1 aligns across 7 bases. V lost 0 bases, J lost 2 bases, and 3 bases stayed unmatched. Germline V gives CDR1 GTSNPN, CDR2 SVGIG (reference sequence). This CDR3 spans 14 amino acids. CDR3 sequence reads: CAWSVLGQQETQYF. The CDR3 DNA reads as TGTGCCTGGAGTGTACTGGGACAGCAAGAGACCCAGTACTTC.

The CDR3 DNA follows: TGCGCCAGCAGCCCCGGACAGGGCCCGGTCGATGAGCAGTTCTTC. Encoded protein: CASSPGQGPVDEQFF. The J gene is TRBJ2-1, the V gene TRBV5-1, with 8 bases lining up with TRBD1. The V gene end was trimmed by 4 bases and the J gene end by 8 bases; junction bases not matched to a gene: 11. CDR1 and CDR2 (germline): SGHRS, YFSETQ. This CDR3 has 15 amino acids. The variable domain in full, with the rest retrieved from reference TRBV5-1 and TRBJ2-1, is KAGVTQTPRYLIKTRGQQVTLSCSPISGHRSVSWYQQTPGQGLQFLFEYFSETQRNKGNFPGRFSGRQFSNSRSEMNVSTLELGDSALYLCASSPGQGPVDEQFFGPGTRLTVL.

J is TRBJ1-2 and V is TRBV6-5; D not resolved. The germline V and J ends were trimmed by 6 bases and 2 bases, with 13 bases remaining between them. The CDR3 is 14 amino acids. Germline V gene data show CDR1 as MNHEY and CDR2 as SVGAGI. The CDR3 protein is CASRRGGPNYGYTF. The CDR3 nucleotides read TGTGCCAGCAGGCGGGGAGGGCCGAACTATGGCTACACCTTC.

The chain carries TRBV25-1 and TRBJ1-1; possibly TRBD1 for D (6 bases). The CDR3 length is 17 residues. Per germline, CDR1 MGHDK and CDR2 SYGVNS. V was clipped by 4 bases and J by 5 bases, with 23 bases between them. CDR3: CASSASLFRGRGTEAFF. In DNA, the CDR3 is TGTGCCAGCAGTGCGTCCCTGTTTAGGGGGAGAGGGACTGAAGCTTTCTTT.

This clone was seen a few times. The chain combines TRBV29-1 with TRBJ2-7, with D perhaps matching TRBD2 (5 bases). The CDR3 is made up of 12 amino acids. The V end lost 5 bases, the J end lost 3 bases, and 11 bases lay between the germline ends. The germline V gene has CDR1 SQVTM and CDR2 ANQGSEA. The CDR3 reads CSVRSGRYEQYF. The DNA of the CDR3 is TGCAGCGTTCGAAGCGGTCGCTACGAGCAGTACTTC.

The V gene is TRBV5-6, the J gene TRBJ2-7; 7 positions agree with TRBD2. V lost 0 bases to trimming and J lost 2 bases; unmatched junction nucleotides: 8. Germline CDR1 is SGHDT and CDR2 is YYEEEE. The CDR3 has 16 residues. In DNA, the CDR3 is TGTGCCAGCAGCTTGGCCTGGGCGGGAGCTCCCTACGAGCAGTACTTC. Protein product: CASSLAWAGAPYEQYF.

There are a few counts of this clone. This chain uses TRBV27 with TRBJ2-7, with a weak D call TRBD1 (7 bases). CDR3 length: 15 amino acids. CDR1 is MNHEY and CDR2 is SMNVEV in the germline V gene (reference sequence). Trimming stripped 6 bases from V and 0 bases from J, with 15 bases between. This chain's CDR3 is CASRAGQRRSYEQYF. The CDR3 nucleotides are TGTGCCAGCAGGGCGGGACAGCGTCGCTCCTACGAGCAGTACTTC.

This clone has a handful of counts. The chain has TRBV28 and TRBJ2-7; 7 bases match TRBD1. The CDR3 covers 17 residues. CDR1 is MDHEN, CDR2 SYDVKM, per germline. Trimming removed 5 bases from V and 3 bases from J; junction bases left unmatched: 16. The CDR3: CASSLPPSTGRNYEQYF. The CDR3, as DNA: TGTGCCAGCAGTCTCCCCCCGTCGACAGGGCGGAACTACGAGCAGTACTTC.

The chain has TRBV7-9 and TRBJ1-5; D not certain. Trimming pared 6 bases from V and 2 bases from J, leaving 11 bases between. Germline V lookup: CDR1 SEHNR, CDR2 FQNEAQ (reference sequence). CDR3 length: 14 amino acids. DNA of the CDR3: TGTGCCAGCAGTCGAGGGAATGGCAATCAGCCCCAGCATTTT. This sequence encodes CASSRGNGNQPQHF.

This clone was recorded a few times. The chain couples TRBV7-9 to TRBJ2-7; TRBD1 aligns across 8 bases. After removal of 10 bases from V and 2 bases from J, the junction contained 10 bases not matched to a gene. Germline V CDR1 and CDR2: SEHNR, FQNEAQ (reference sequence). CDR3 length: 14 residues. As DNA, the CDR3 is TGTGCCATAACCAGGACAGGGAACACCTACGAGCAGTACTTC. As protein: CAITRTGNTYEQYF.